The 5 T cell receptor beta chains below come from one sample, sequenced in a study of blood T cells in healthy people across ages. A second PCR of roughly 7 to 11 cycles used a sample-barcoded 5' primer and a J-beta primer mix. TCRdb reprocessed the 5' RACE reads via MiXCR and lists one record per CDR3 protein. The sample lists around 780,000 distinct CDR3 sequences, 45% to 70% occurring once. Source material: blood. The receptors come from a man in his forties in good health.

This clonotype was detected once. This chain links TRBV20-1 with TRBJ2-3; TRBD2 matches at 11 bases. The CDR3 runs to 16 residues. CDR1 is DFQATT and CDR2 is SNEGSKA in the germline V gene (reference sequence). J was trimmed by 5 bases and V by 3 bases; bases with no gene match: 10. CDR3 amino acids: CSASPTSGISVDTQYF. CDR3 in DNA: TGCAGTGCTAGCCCGACTAGCGGGATCTCTGTAGATACGCAGTATTTT.

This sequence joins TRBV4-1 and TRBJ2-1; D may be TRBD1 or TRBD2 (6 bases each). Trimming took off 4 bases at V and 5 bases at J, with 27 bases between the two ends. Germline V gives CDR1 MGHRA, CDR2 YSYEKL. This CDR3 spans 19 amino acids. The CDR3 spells CASSLPRGVGFGVNNEQFF. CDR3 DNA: TGCGCCAGCAGCCTTCCAAGGGGGGTTGGGTTTGGCGTAAACAATGAGCAGTTCTTC.

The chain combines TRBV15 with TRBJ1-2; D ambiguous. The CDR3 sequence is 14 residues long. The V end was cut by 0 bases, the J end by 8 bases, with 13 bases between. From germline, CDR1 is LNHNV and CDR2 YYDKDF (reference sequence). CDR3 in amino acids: CATSRDRHGGGYTF. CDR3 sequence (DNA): TGTGCCACCAGCAGAGACCGCCACGGTGGCGGCTACACCTTC.

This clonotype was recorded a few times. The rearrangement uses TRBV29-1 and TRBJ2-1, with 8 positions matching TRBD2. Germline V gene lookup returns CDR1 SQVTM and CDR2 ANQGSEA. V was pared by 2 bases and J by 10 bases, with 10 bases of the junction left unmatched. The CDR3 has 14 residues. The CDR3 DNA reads TGCAGCGTTGAATCTCCGGGGCCTAGCGGGGAGCAGTTCTTC. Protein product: CSVESPGPSGEQFF.

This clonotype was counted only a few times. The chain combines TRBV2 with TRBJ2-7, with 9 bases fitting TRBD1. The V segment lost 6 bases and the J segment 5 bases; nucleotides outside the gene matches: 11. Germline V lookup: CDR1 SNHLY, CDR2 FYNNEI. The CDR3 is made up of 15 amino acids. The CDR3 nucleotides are TGTGCCAGCAGCGACGGACAGGGGAGGTATCACGAGCAGTACTTC. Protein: CASSDGQGRYHEQYF.